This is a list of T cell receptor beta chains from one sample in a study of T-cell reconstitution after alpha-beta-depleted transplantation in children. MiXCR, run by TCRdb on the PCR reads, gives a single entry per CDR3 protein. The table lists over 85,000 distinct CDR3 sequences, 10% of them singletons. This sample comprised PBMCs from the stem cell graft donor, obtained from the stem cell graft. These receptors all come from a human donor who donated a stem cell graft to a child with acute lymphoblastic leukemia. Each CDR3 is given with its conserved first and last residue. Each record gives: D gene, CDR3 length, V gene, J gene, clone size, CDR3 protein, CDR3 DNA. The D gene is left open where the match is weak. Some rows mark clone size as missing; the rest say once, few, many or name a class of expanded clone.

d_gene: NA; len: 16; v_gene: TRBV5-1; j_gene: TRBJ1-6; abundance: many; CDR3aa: CASSLGRSSYNSPLHF; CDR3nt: TGCGCCAGCAGCTTGGGCAGGAGCTCCTATAATTCACCCCTCCACTTT
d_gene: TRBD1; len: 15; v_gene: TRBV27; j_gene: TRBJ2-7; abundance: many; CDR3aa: CASSLGQAGSYEQYF; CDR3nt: TGTGCCAGCAGTTTGGGACAGGCGGGGTCCTACGAGCAGTACTTC
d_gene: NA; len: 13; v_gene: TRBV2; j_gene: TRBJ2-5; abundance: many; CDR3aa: CASALEVRETQYF; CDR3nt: TGTGCCAGCGCTCTAGAGGTGCGAGAGACCCAGTACTTC
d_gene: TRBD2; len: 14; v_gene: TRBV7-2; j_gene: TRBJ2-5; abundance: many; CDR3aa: CASSLGLAGETQYF; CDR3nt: TGTGCCAGCAGCTTGGGACTAGCGGGAGAGACCCAGTACTTC
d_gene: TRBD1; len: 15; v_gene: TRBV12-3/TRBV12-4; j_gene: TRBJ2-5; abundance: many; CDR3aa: CASSYPQGQGETQYF; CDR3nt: TGTGCCAGCAGTTACCCCCAGGGACAGGGAGAGACCCAGTACTTC
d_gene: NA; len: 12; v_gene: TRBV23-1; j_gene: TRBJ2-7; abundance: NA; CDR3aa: CASSPPGDIPRF; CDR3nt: TGCGCCAGCAGTCCCCCAGGAGATATCCCTCGCTTC
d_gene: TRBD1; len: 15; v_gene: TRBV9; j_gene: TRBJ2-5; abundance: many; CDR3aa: CASSEGTGLSETQYF; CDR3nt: TGTGCCAGCAGCGAGGGGACAGGTTTGTCAGAGACCCAGTACTTC
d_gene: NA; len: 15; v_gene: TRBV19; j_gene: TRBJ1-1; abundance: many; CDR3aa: CASSMRQGWNTEAFF; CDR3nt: TGTGCCAGTAGTATGCGGCAGGGTTGGAACACTGAAGCTTTCTTT
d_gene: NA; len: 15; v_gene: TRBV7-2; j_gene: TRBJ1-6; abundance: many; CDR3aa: CASSSPGGAGSPLHF; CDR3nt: TGTGCCAGCAGCTCCCCTGGGGGCGCCGGGTCACCCCTCCACTTT
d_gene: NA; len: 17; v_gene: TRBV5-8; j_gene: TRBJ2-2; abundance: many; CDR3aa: CASSISWGETPPGELFF; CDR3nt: TGTGCCAGCAGCATCTCATGGGGGGAAACCCCCCCCGGGGAGCTGTTTTTT
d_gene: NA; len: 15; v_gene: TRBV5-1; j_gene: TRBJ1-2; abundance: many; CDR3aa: CASSPGFVTAEGYTF; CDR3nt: TGCGCCAGCAGCCCGGGTTTTGTGACAGCGGAGGGCTACACCTTC
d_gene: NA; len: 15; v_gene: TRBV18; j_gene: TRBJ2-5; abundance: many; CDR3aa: CASSPRTASEETQYF; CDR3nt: TGTGCCAGCTCACCACGAACAGCATCGGAAGAGACCCAGTACTTC
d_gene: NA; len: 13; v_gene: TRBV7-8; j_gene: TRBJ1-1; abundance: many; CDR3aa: CASSLEGGTEAFF; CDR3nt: TGTGCCAGCAGCTTGGAGGGAGGTACTGAAGCTTTCTTT
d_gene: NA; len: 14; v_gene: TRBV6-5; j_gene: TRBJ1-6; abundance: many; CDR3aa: CASSLGRGRSPLHF; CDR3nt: TGTGCCAGCAGTTTAGGACGGGGTCGTTCACCCCTCCACTTT
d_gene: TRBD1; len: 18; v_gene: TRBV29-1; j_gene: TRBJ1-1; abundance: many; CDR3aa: CSVALLPTGGSVNTEAFF; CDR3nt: TGCAGCGTTGCCCTGTTGCCGACAGGGGGATCTGTGAACACTGAAGCTTTCTTT
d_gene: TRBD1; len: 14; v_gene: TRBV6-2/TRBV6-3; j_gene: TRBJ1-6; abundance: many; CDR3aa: CASRSGTEDSPLHF; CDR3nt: TGTGCCAGCAGATCCGGGACAGAAGATTCACCCCTCCACTTT
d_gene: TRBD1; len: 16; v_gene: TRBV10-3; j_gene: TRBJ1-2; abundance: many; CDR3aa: CAINSDRPGEHYGYTF; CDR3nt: TGTGCCATCAATTCGGACAGGCCGGGGGAGCACTATGGCTACACCTTC